The rows below give T cell receptor beta chains drawn from one sample of a study of neurological immune-mediated disorders. Using its own MiXCR run on the 5' RACE reads, TCRdb lists one record per CDR3 protein. Among over 90,000 distinct CDR3 sequences listed, about a tenth were seen once. The sequenced sample was PBMCs. The source is a female donor with HTLV-1-associated myelopathy (HAM/TSP). Each CDR3 is given with its conserved first and last residue. Each record gives: D gene, J gene, V gene, clone size, CDR3 protein, CDR3 DNA. D genes are given only for firm matches. Some rows have no size entry. The others give once, few or many, or a class for an expanded clone.

D gene: NA
J gene: TRBJ2-1
V gene: TRBV5-1
clone size: many
CDR3 protein: CASSSVGNSYNEQFF
CDR3 DNA: TGCGCCAGCAGCTCGGTCGGAAATTCCTACAATGAGCAGTTCTTC

D gene: NA
J gene: TRBJ2-7
V gene: TRBV5-1
clone size: many
CDR3 protein: CASSFKGDEQYF
CDR3 DNA: TGCGCCAGCAGCTTCAAAGGGGACGAGCAGTACTTC

D gene: NA
J gene: TRBJ1-5
V gene: TRBV5-1
clone size: many
CDR3 protein: CASSFGPDQPQHF
CDR3 DNA: TGCGCCAGCAGCTTTGGGCCTGATCAGCCCCAGCATTTT

D gene: NA
J gene: TRBJ2-5
V gene: TRBV7-2
clone size: many
CDR3 protein: CASSLLIQETQYF
CDR3 DNA: TGTGCCAGCAGCTTATTGATACAGGAGACCCAGTACTTC

D gene: TRBD1
J gene: TRBJ1-5
V gene: TRBV5-1
clone size: many
CDR3 protein: CASSLGTGSAQPQHF
CDR3 DNA: TGCGCCAGCAGCTTGGGGACAGGGTCAGCCCAGCCCCAGCATTTT

D gene: NA
J gene: TRBJ2-1
V gene: TRBV24-1
clone size: many
CDR3 protein: CATSDRDSLNEQFF
CDR3 DNA: TGTGCCACCAGTGACCGAGACAGCCTCAATGAGCAGTTCTTC

D gene: TRBD1
J gene: TRBJ1-1
V gene: TRBV3-1
clone size: many
CDR3 protein: CASSLTGGRGAFF
CDR3 DNA: TGTGCCAGCAGCCTTACAGGGGGCCGGGGAGCTTTCTTT

D gene: NA
J gene: TRBJ1-1
V gene: TRBV5-6
clone size: many
CDR3 protein: CASSLGVIATEAFF
CDR3 DNA: TGTGCCAGCAGCTTGGGGGTTATTGCCACTGAAGCTTTCTTT

D gene: NA
J gene: TRBJ2-6
V gene: TRBV12-3/TRBV12-4
clone size: many
CDR3 protein: CASTLTLLAGANVLTF
CDR3 DNA: TGTGCCAGCACCCTGACACTCCTAGCTGGGGCCAACGTCCTGACTTTC

D gene: TRBD2
J gene: TRBJ2-3
V gene: TRBV20-1
clone size: many
CDR3 protein: CSARDRTSGRTDTQYF
CDR3 DNA: TGCAGTGCTAGAGATCGGACTAGCGGGCGGACAGATACGCAGTATTTT

D gene: NA
J gene: TRBJ2-5
V gene: TRBV12-3/TRBV12-4
clone size: medium-sized
CDR3 protein: CASSFNAPTQETQYF
CDR3 DNA: TGTGCCAGCAGTTTCAACGCACCTACCCAAGAGACCCAGTACTTC

D gene: TRBD1
J gene: TRBJ1-1
V gene: TRBV5-1
clone size: many
CDR3 protein: CASSLDGQEGTEAFF
CDR3 DNA: TGCGCCAGCAGCTTGGACGGACAGGAGGGGACTGAAGCTTTCTTT

D gene: TRBD1
J gene: TRBJ2-7
V gene: TRBV7-8
clone size: NA
CDR3 protein: CASSPSPGQAYEQYF
CDR3 DNA: TGTGCCAGCAGCCCGAGCCCGGGACAGGCCTACGAGCAGTACTTC

D gene: NA
J gene: TRBJ1-2
V gene: TRBV5-1
clone size: many
CDR3 protein: CASSPVTADYGYTF
CDR3 DNA: TGCGCCAGCAGCCCAGTCACAGCAGACTATGGCTACACCTTC

D gene: NA
J gene: TRBJ2-1
V gene: TRBV20-1
clone size: many
CDR3 protein: CSACPSYNEQFF
CDR3 DNA: TGCAGTGCCTGTCCCTCCTACAATGAGCAGTTCTTC

D gene: NA
J gene: TRBJ1-6
V gene: TRBV29-1
clone size: many
CDR3 protein: CSRRPWKSPGSSPLHF
CDR3 DNA: TGCAGCCGCCGACCCTGGAAAAGTCCGGGCAGTTCACCCCTCCACTTT

D gene: NA
J gene: TRBJ1-1
V gene: TRBV5-1
clone size: many
CDR3 protein: CASSLAPGMNTEAFF
CDR3 DNA: TGCGCCAGCAGCTTGGCCCCTGGGATGAACACTGAAGCTTTCTTT

D gene: TRBD1
J gene: TRBJ1-2
V gene: TRBV5-1
clone size: many
CDR3 protein: CASSLERGTGNGYTF
CDR3 DNA: TGCGCCAGCAGCTTGGAAAGAGGGACAGGGAATGGCTACACCTTC

D gene: NA
J gene: TRBJ2-3
V gene: TRBV4-2
clone size: many
CDR3 protein: CASSEGRSTDTQYF
CDR3 DNA: TGTGCCAGTTCCGAGGGGCGCAGTACAGATACGCAGTATTTT

D gene: NA
J gene: TRBJ2-3
V gene: TRBV30
clone size: many
CDR3 protein: CAWSVLAGTQYF
CDR3 DNA: TGTGCCTGGAGTGTACTGGCCGGAACGCAGTATTTT

D gene: TRBD1
J gene: TRBJ1-5
V gene: TRBV5-8
clone size: many
CDR3 protein: CASSLYRGYNQPQHF
CDR3 DNA: TGTGCCAGCAGCTTGTACAGGGGCTACAATCAGCCCCAGCATTTT

D gene: TRBD2
J gene: TRBJ2-7
V gene: TRBV4-1
clone size: many
CDR3 protein: CASSQEPAGVYEQYF
CDR3 DNA: TGCGCCAGCAGCCAAGAACCGGCGGGGGTATACGAGCAGTACTTC

D gene: TRBD1
J gene: TRBJ1-2
V gene: TRBV5-1
clone size: many
CDR3 protein: CASSTRQGAYGYTF
CDR3 DNA: TGCGCCAGCAGCACTCGACAGGGGGCCTATGGCTACACCTTC

D gene: NA
J gene: TRBJ2-3
V gene: TRBV5-1
clone size: many
CDR3 protein: CASSDQGRTSSTDTQYF
CDR3 DNA: TGCGCCAGCAGCGATCAAGGACGGACGTCTAGCACAGATACGCAGTATTTT

D gene: NA
J gene: TRBJ2-1
V gene: TRBV7-9
clone size: NA
CDR3 protein: CASLPMGFPANEQFF
CDR3 DNA: TGTGCCAGCCTCCCTATGGGTTTTCCCGCCAATGAGCAGTTCTTC

D gene: NA
J gene: TRBJ2-7
V gene: TRBV5-1
clone size: many
CDR3 protein: CASREGGRRGEQYF
CDR3 DNA: TGCGCCAGCAGGGAAGGGGGGCGCAGGGGCGAGCAGTACTTC

D gene: TRBD2
J gene: TRBJ2-1
V gene: TRBV4-1
clone size: many
CDR3 protein: CASNQGAGGKENEQFF
CDR3 DNA: TGCGCCAGCAACCAGGGTGCGGGGGGGAAGGAGAATGAGCAGTTCTTC

D gene: TRBD1
J gene: TRBJ1-5
V gene: TRBV6-5
clone size: many
CDR3 protein: CASSYRQGDQPQHF
CDR3 DNA: TGTGCCAGCAGTTACCGTCAGGGGGATCAGCCCCAGCATTTT

D gene: TRBD1
J gene: TRBJ2-1
V gene: TRBV5-1
clone size: many
CDR3 protein: CASSLGTGVYNEQFF
CDR3 DNA: TGCGCCAGCAGCTTGGGGACAGGGGTCTACAATGAGCAGTTCTTC

D gene: NA
J gene: TRBJ1-1
V gene: TRBV7-9
clone size: many
CDR3 protein: CASSFLGRMNTEAFF
CDR3 DNA: TGTGCCAGCAGCTTTCTAGGACGGATGAACACTGAAGCTTTCTTT

D gene: NA
J gene: TRBJ1-1
V gene: TRBV20-1
clone size: many
CDR3 protein: CSARGRRDTEAFF
CDR3 DNA: TGCAGTGCTAGGGGGCGGCGAGACACTGAAGCTTTCTTT

D gene: NA
J gene: TRBJ2-3
V gene: TRBV6-5
clone size: NA
CDR3 protein: CASSYGPFGTDTQYF
CDR3 DNA: TGTGCCAGCAGTTACGGGCCTTTCGGTACAGATACGCAGTATTTT

D gene: NA
J gene: TRBJ2-3
V gene: TRBV20-1
clone size: many
CDR3 protein: CSAAGSTDTQYF
CDR3 DNA: TGCAGTGCTGCAGGGAGCACAGATACGCAGTATTTT

D gene: TRBD2
J gene: TRBJ2-3
V gene: TRBV20-1
clone size: many
CDR3 protein: CSASLGVGGDALAGDTQYF
CDR3 DNA: TGCAGTGCTAGTCTCGGGGTTGGGGGGGATGCGCTCGCCGGAGATACGCAGTATTTT

D gene: NA
J gene: TRBJ2-5
V gene: TRBV6-5
clone size: many
CDR3 protein: CASSHTRGGETQYF
CDR3 DNA: TGTGCCAGCAGCCACACAAGGGGCGGGGAGACCCAGTACTTC

D gene: NA
J gene: TRBJ1-2
V gene: TRBV5-1
clone size: many
CDR3 protein: CASSFGGAYGYTF
CDR3 DNA: TGCGCCAGCAGCTTTGGAGGGGCCTATGGCTACACCTTC

D gene: TRBD1
J gene: TRBJ2-7
V gene: TRBV5-1
clone size: many
CDR3 protein: CASSLDRGMTYEQYF
CDR3 DNA: TGCGCCAGCAGCTTGGACAGGGGGATGACCTACGAGCAGTACTTC

D gene: TRBD1
J gene: TRBJ2-3
V gene: TRBV28
clone size: many
CDR3 protein: CASRRDRDTDTQYF
CDR3 DNA: TGTGCCAGCAGACGGGACAGGGACACAGATACGCAGTATTTT

D gene: NA
J gene: TRBJ2-2
V gene: TRBV4-2
clone size: many
CDR3 protein: CASSQDQGGTGELFF
CDR3 DNA: TGTGCCAGCAGCCAAGATCAGGGCGGCACCGGGGAGCTGTTTTTT

D gene: TRBD2
J gene: TRBJ2-3
V gene: TRBV5-1
clone size: many
CDR3 protein: CASSLASGGDFPTDTQYF
CDR3 DNA: TGCGCCAGCAGCTTGGCTAGCGGGGGGGATTTTCCGACAGATACGCAGTATTTT

D gene: NA
J gene: TRBJ2-1
V gene: TRBV3-1
clone size: few
CDR3 protein: CASSHLTIPEQFF
CDR3 DNA: TGTGCCAGCAGCCACCTTACTATACCCGAGCAGTTCTTC

D gene: TRBD2
J gene: TRBJ2-1
V gene: TRBV7-8
clone size: many
CDR3 protein: CASSLEGRGARIRQFF
CDR3 DNA: TGTGCCAGCAGCTTAGAGGGGCGGGGGGCTAGGATTCGGCAGTTCTTC

D gene: TRBD1
J gene: TRBJ2-7
V gene: TRBV10-2
clone size: many
CDR3 protein: CASRTTGDHEQYF
CDR3 DNA: TGCGCCAGCAGAACGACAGGGGACCACGAGCAGTACTTC

D gene: NA
J gene: TRBJ1-1
V gene: TRBV20-1
clone size: many
CDR3 protein: CSAREPNTEAFF
CDR3 DNA: TGCAGTGCTAGAGAACCGAACACTGAAGCTTTCTTT

D gene: NA
J gene: TRBJ2-4
V gene: TRBV28
clone size: many
CDR3 protein: CANSSVGQKIAKNIQYF
CDR3 DNA: TGTGCCAACAGCTCGGTTGGACAGAAGATAGCCAAAAACATTCAGTACTTC

D gene: NA
J gene: TRBJ1-1
V gene: TRBV5-1
clone size: many
CDR3 protein: CASSFRPDGNTEAFF
CDR3 DNA: TGCGCCAGCAGTTTTAGACCGGACGGGAACACTGAAGCTTTCTTT

D gene: TRBD2
J gene: TRBJ2-5
V gene: TRBV12-3/TRBV12-4
clone size: NA
CDR3 protein: CASSQGLEGGQETQYF
CDR3 DNA: TGTGCCAGCAGTCAGGGACTAGAGGGGGGTCAAGAGACCCAGTACTTC

D gene: TRBD1
J gene: TRBJ2-1
V gene: TRBV24-1
clone size: many
CDR3 protein: CATSDFGQEKYNEQFF
CDR3 DNA: TGTGCCACCAGTGATTTCGGACAGGAGAAATACAATGAGCAGTTCTTC